Listed below are T cell receptor beta chains from one sample, sequenced in a study of neurological immune-mediated disorders. TCRdb re-called the 5' RACE reads with MiXCR, one entry per CDR3 protein. The data hold tens of thousands of distinct CDR3 sequences, with more than 8.5% observed a single time. Sequencing used PBMCs. These TCRs come from a man aged 25 to 45 in good health. Both conserved end residues are part of each CDR3. The order of the fields is V gene, clone size, J gene, D gene, CDR3 DNA, CDR3 protein. A D gene is named only where the DNA matches it firmly. For some rows the clone size is stated as once, few or many, or as a class when expanded; others skip it.

TRBV12-3/TRBV12-4	many	TRBJ2-3	TRBD1	TGTGCCAGCAGTTTCCGGACAGGGAGCACAGATACGCAGTATTTT	CASSFRTGSTDTQYF
TRBV7-2	many	TRBJ2-1	TRBD2	TGTGCCAGCAGATCACTAGCGGGAGGGTACAATGAGCAGTTCTTC	CASRSLAGGYNEQFF
TRBV5-1	many	TRBJ2-5	-	TGCGCCAGCAGCCAACAGGGCGGCCAAGAGACCCAGTACTTC	CASSQQGGQETQYF
TRBV6-5	many	TRBJ2-1	-	TGTGCCAGCAGTTACTCCCCCGGGACGATGAATGAGCAGTTCTTC	CASSYSPGTMNEQFF
TRBV20-1	many	TRBJ2-3	TRBD2	TGCAGTGAAGGACCGCGACTAGCAGGAGATGATACGCAGTATTTT	CSEGPRLAGDDTQYF
TRBV5-1	-	TRBJ2-7	TRBD2	TGCGCCAGCAGCTCGGGACTAGCGGGAGCCACCTCCTACGAGCAGTACTTC	CASSSGLAGATSYEQYF
TRBV27	-	TRBJ2-3	-	TGTGCCAGCAGTTTATTGGGGGGCACAGATACGCGGTATTTT	CASSLLGGTDTRYF
TRBV7-7	many	TRBJ2-5	-	TGTGCCAGCAGCTTAGGAGCTTCGGAGACCCAGTACTTC	CASSLGASETQYF
TRBV3-1	-	TRBJ1-5	-	TGTGCCAGCAGTGCAGGGGGCAATCAGCCCCAGCATTTT	CASSAGGNQPQHF
TRBV18	few	TRBJ2-1	TRBD2	TGTGCCAGCTCACCACCGGTTGGAAGCGGGAGAGAGTCCTACAATGAGCAGTTCTTC	CASSPPVGSGRESYNEQFF
TRBV11-2	many	TRBJ2-5	-	TGTGCCAGCAGCTTAGGAGCCCAGGGAAGGTACCAAGAGACCCAGTACTTC	CASSLGAQGRYQETQYF
TRBV7-2	many	TRBJ1-3	-	TGTGCCAGCAGCCTAGGGATGGGGGGTAACTCTGGAAACACCATATATTTT	CASSLGMGGNSGNTIYF
TRBV20-1	-	TRBJ2-7	-	TGCAGTGCTAGACCCCGCGGGGTAGTTACCTACGAGCAGTACTTC	CSARPRGVVTYEQYF
TRBV5-1	few	TRBJ2-1	-	TGCGCCAGCAGCCAGAAGAGAGCCCCAAGTACCGACAATGAGCAGTTCTTC	CASSQKRAPSTDNEQFF
TRBV4-1	many	TRBJ2-5	-	TGCGCCAGCAGCCAAGATCGAGGGACCCAGTACTTC	CASSQDRGTQYF
TRBV4-1	many	TRBJ2-1	TRBD2	TGCGCCAGCAGCCAAGAGAGGGGAGCACGCGAGCGGGAGTCCTACAATGAGCAGTTCTTC	CASSQERGARERESYNEQFF
TRBV7-3	many	TRBJ2-7	TRBD1	TGTGCCAGCAGCTTGGGACAGGGTGACGAGCAGTACTTC	CASSLGQGDEQYF
TRBV12-3/TRBV12-4	many	TRBJ2-2	TRBD1	TGTGCCAGCAAGGAGACAGGGAAGAACACCGGGGAGCTGTTTTTT	CASKETGKNTGELFF
TRBV20-1	many	TRBJ1-4	TRBD1	TGCAGTGCTAGAGTAGGGACAGGGAATGAAAAACTGTTTTTT	CSARVGTGNEKLFF
TRBV20-1	many	TRBJ2-1	-	TGCAGTGCTAGAGATGCAGCGGGTACTTACAATGAGCAGTTCTTC	CSARDAAGTYNEQFF
TRBV29-1	-	TRBJ2-6	-	TGCAGCGCCGCCGACTCTGGGGCCAACGTCCTGACTTTC	CSAADSGANVLTF
TRBV28	many	TRBJ2-7	-	TGTGCCAGCAGACGGCCCGTCGACTACGAGCAGTACTTC	CASRRPVDYEQYF
TRBV6-6	many	TRBJ1-2	-	TGTGCCAGCAGTTCCCCCAGATCGGAAGGTCCCCGCGGTGGCTACACCTTC	CASSSPRSEGPRGGYTF
TRBV9	many	TRBJ2-5	TRBD2	TGTGCCAGCAGCGTAGATTTTGGACTAGCGGCCAACCAAGAGACCCAGTACTTC	CASSVDFGLAANQETQYF
TRBV27	many	TRBJ2-7	-	TGTGCCAGCAGTCCCTCCCGTGGCCTTTGGGATGAAGAGCAGTACTTC	CASSPSRGLWDEEQYF
TRBV9	many	TRBJ2-7	-	TGTGCCAGCAGCGTAGCGGGAGTTGGCTACGAGCAGTACTTC	CASSVAGVGYEQYF
TRBV29-1	many	TRBJ2-1	-	TGCAGCGTTGAAGACTGGCAGGGAAATGAGCAGTTCTTC	CSVEDWQGNEQFF
TRBV12-3/TRBV12-4	many	TRBJ2-1	-	TGTGCCAGCAGTCGTTACAATGAGCAGTTCTTC	CASSRYNEQFF
TRBV5-1	many	TRBJ2-1	TRBD2	TGCGCCAGCAGCTTGGCCGTAGCGGGAGGGTGGAATGAGCAGTTCTTC	CASSLAVAGGWNEQFF
TRBV18	many	TRBJ2-2	-	TGTGCCAGCTCACCAGCCAGTCTAAAGAACACCGGGGAGCTGTTTTTT	CASSPASLKNTGELFF
TRBV4-1	many	TRBJ2-1	TRBD2	TGCGCCAGCAGCCAAGAAAGGCGGGGACTAGCCTACAATGAGCAGTTCTTC	CASSQERRGLAYNEQFF
TRBV7-9	many	TRBJ2-2	-	TGTGCCAGCAGCCTCCGGACAAGCGGGGAGCTGTTTTTT	CASSLRTSGELFF
TRBV5-1	many	TRBJ2-1	TRBD2	TGCGCCAGCAGCCCTAGCGGAAATGAGCAGTTCTTC	CASSPSGNEQFF
TRBV5-1	many	TRBJ2-5	-	TGCGCCAGCAGCTTGGTCGCTAGACAAGAGACCCAGTACTTC	CASSLVARQETQYF
TRBV18	many	TRBJ2-1	TRBD2	TGTGCCAGCTCACCGTCTAGCGGGAGGGCCGGTGAGCAGTTCTTC	CASSPSSGRAGEQFF
TRBV9	many	TRBJ2-1	-	TGTGCCAGCAGCGTAGAGACGGTCTCCTACAATGAGCAGTTCTTC	CASSVETVSYNEQFF
TRBV28	many	TRBJ2-3	TRBD2	TGTGCCAGCAGTCCGTCGACTAGCGGGCCTGAGGGGGATACGCAGTATTTT	CASSPSTSGPEGDTQYF
TRBV29-1	many	TRBJ2-2	TRBD2	TGCAGCGTTACTAGCGGAGCGAACACCGGGGAGCTGTTTTTT	CSVTSGANTGELFF
TRBV7-3	few	TRBJ2-2	TRBD2	TGTGCCAGCAGCCCCGGGGGAACGGGAGGCGCCGGGGAGCTGTTTTTT	CASSPGGTGGAGELFF
TRBV20-1	few	TRBJ1-3	TRBD1	TGCAGTGCTAGACAGGGGGCCTCTCTCTCTACAGGAAACACCATATATTTT	CSARQGASLSTGNTIYF
TRBV5-1	many	TRBJ1-2	TRBD1	TGCGCCAGCAGCTTGGAAGTGACAGGGGCTGGTGGCTACACCTTC	CASSLEVTGAGGYTF
TRBV7-9	many	TRBJ2-7	TRBD2	TGTGCCAGCAGCCCGCCTTTAGCGGGAGGTCTCTCTTCCTACGAGCAGTACTTC	CASSPPLAGGLSSYEQYF
TRBV28	many	TRBJ2-1	TRBD1	TGTGCCAGCAGTTCGAACACGGTTGCAGGGGGCAGAGAGCAGTTCTTC	CASSSNTVAGGREQFF
TRBV5-1	many	TRBJ1-2	TRBD1	TGCGCCAGCGGGACAGGGGAGTATGGCTACACCTTC	CASGTGEYGYTF
TRBV5-1	many	TRBJ2-5	TRBD1	TGCGCCAGCAGCTTGGCTCCAGGGGGCCTGGAGACCCAGTACTTC	CASSLAPGGLETQYF
TRBV29-1	many	TRBJ1-2	-	TGCAGCGTTGAAGGTTATGGCTACACCTTC	CSVEGYGYTF
TRBV4-1	-	TRBJ2-1	-	TGCGCCAGCAAGTGGACCGCGACCTCGGAGCAGTTCTTC	CASKWTATSEQFF
TRBV20-1	many	TRBJ1-2	-	TGCAGTGCTAGAGGGCAGGTTCCTGGCTACACCTTC	CSARGQVPGYTF
TRBV14	many	TRBJ2-7	-	TGTGCCAGCAGCCCATCAGGGCTTGAATACGAGCAGTACTTC	CASSPSGLEYEQYF
TRBV7-9	many	TRBJ2-2	-	TGTGCCAGCAGCTTAAGGACGGAGACCGGGGAGCTGTTTTTT	CASSLRTETGELFF
TRBV28	many	TRBJ2-7	TRBD2	TGTGCCAGCAGTTCTTTCGGTAGGACTAGCGACGAGCAGTACTTC	CASSSFGRTSDEQYF